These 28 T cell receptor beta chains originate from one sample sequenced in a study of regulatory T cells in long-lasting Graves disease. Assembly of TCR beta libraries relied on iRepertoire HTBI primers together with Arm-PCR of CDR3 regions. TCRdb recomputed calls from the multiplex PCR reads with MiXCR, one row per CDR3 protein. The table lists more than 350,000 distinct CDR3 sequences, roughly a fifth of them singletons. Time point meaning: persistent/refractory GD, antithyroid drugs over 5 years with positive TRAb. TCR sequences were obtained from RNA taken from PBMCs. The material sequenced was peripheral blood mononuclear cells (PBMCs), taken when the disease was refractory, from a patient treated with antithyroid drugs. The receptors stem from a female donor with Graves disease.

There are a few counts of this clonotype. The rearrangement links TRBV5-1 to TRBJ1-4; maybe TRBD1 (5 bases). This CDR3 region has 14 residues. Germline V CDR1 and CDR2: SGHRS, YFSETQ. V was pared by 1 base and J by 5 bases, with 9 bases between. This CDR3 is CASSLTGENEKLFF. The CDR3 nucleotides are TGCGCCAGCAGCTTGACAGGAGAAAATGAAAAACTGTTTTTT.

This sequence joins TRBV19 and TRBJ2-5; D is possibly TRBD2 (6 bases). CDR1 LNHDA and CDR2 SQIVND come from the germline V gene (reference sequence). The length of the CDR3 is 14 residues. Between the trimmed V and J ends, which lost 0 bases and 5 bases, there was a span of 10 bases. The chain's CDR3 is CASSIDRREETQYF. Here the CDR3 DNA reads TGTGCCAGTAGTATAGATCGACGGGAGGAGACCCAGTACTTC. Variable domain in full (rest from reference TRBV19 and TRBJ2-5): DGGITQSPKYLFRKEGQNVTLSCEQNLNHDAMYWYRQDPGQGLRLIYYSQIVNDFQKGDIAEGYSVSREKKESFPLTVTSAQKNPTAFYLCASSIDRREETQYFGPGTRLLVL.

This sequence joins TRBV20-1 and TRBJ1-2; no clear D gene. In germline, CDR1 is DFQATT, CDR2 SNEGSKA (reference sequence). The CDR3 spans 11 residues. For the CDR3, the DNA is TGCAACCCGGGCCGAGACTATGGCTACACCTTC. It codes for CNPGRDYGYTF.

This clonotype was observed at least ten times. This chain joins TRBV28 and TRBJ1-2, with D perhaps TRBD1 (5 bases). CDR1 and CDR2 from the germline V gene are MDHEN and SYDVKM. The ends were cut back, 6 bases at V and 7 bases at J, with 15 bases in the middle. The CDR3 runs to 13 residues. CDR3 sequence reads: CASSTIRGIGYTF. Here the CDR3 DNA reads TGTGCCAGCAGCACAATACGGGGGATTGGCTACACCTTC.

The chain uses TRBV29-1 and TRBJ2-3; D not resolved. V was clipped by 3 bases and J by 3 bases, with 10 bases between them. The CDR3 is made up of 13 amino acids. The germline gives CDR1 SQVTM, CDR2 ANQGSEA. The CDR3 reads CSVEVGLTDTQYF. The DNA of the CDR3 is TGCAGCGTTGAGGTGGGGTTAACAGATACGCAGTATTTT.

CDR3 region: CARDSRWNEQFF. CDR3 coding DNA: TGTGCGCGGGACAGTCGGTGGAATGAGCAGTTCTTC. V usage is TRBV30 and J usage is TRBJ2-5; a weak D match, TRBD1 (7 bases). The DNA end is more similar to TRBJ2-1, so the J call may be wrong. This CDR3 comprises 12 residues. Germline V gene lookup returns CDR1 GTSNPN and CDR2 SVGIG (reference sequence).

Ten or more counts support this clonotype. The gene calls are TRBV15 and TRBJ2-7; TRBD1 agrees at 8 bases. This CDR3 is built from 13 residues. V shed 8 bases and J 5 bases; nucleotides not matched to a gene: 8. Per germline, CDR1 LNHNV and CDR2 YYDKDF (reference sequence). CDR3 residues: CATGGQGLDEQYF. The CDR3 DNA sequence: TGTGCCACCGGAGGACAGGGTCTGGACGAGCAGTACTTC.

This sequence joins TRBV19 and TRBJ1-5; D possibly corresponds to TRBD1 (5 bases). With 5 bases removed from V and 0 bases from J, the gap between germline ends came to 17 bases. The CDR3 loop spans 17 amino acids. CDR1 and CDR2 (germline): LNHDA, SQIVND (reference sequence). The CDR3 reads CASSRGREVSSNQPQHF. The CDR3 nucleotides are TGTGCCAGTAGTCGGGGCCGTGAGGTCTCTAGCAATCAGCCCCAGCATTTT.

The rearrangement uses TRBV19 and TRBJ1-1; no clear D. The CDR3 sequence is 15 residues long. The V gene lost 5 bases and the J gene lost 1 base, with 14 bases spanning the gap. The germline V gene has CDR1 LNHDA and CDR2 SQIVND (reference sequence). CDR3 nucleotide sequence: TGTGCCAGTAGTCAGAGGGCCACGGGGAACACTGAAGCTTTCTTT. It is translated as CASSQRATGNTEAFF. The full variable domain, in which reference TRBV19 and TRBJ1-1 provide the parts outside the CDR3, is DGGITQSPKYLFRKEGQNVTLSCEQNLNHDAMYWYRQDPGQGLRLIYYSQIVNDFQKGDIAEGYSVSREKKESFPLTVTSAQKNPTAFYLCASSQRATGNTEAFFGQGTRLTVV.

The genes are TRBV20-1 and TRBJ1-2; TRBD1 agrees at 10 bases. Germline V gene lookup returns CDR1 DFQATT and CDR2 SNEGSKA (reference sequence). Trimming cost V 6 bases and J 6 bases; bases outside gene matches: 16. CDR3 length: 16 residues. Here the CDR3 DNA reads TGCAGTGCCACCGACACCGACAGGGGGCGGTCTGATGGCTACACCTTC. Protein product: CSATDTDRGRSDGYTF.

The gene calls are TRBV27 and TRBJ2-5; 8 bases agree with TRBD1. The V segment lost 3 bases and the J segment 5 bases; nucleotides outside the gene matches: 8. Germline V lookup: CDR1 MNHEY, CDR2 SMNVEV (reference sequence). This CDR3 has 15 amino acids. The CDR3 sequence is CASSFWAGGRETQYF. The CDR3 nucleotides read TGTGCCAGCAGTTTTTGGGCAGGGGGCAGGGAGACCCAGTACTTC.

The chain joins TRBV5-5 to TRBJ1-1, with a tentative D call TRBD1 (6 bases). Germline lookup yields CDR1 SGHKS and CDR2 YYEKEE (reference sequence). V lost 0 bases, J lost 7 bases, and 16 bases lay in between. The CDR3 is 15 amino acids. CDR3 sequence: CASSLAPGGQIEAFF. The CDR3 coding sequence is TGTGCCAGCAGCTTGGCCCCCGGGGGCCAAATTGAAGCTTTCTTT.

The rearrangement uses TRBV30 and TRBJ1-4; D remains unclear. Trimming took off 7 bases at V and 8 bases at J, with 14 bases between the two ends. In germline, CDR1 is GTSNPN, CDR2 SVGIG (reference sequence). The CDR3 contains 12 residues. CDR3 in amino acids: CASSDHSEKLFF. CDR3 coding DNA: TGTGCCTCCTCTGACCACTCCGAAAAACTGTTTTTT.

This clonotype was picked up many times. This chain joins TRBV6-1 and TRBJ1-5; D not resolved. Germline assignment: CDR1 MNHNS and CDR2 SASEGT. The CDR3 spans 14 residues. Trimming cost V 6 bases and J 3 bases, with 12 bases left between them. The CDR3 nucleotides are TGTGCCAGCAGCCCCGTTGGGCACAATCAGCCCCAGCATTTT. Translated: CASSPVGHNQPQHF.

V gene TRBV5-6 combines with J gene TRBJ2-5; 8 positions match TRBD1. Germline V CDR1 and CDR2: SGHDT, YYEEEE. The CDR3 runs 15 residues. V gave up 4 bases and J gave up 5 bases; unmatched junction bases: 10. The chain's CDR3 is CASSTDRAFGETQYF. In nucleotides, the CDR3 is TGTGCCAGCAGCACGGACAGGGCTTTTGGTGAGACCCAGTACTTC.

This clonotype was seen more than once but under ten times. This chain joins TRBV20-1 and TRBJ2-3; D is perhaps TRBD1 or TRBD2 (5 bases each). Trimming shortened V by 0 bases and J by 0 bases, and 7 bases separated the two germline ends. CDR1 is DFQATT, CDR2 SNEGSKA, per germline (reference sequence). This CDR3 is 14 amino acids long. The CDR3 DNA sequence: TGCAGTGCTAGAGACCGGGACAGCACAGATACGCAGTATTTT. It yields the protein CSARDRDSTDTQYF.

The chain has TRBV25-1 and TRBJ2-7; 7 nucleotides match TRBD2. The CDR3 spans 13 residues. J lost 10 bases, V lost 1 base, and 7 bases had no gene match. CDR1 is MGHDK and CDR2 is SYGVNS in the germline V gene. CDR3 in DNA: TGTGCCAGCAGTGAATCTCCGGGGAGGGCCCAGTACTTC. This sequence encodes CASSESPGRAQYF.

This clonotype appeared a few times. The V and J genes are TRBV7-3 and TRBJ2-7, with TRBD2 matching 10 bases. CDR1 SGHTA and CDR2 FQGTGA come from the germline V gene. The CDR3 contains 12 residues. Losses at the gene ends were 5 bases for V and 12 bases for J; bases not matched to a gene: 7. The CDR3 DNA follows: TGTGCCAGCAGCACTAGCGGGAACCCATGGTACTTC. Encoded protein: CASSTSGNPWYF.

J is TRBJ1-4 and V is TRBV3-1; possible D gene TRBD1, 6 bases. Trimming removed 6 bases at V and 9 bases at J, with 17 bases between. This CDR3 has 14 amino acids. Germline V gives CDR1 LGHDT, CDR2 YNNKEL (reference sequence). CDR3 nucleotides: TGTGCCAGCAGTCAAAACAGGGTTGCAAAAAAACTGTTTTTT. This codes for CASSQNRVAKKLFF.

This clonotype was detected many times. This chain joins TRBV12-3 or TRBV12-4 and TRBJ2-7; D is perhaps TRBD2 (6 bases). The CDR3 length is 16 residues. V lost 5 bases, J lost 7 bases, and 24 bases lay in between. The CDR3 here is CASSRLSGLSGGEQYF. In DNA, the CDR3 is TGTGCCAGCAGTCGCCTCTCCGGACTATCTGGGGGGGAGCAGTACTTC.

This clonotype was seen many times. The CDR3 DNA is TGTGCCAGCAGAAGGGGCGGGATGGAAGAGACCCAGTACTTC. It codes for CASRRGGMEETQYF. The chain has TRBV28 and TRBJ2-5; D might be TRBD2 (6 bases). V was pared by 6 bases and J by 3 bases, with 14 bases between. This CDR3 spans 14 amino acids. Germline V CDR1 and CDR2: MDHEN, SYDVKM.

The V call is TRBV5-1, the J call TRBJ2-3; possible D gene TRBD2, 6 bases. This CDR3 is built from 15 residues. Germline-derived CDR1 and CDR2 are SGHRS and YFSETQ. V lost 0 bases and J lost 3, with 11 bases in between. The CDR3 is CASSLDGGRTDTQYF. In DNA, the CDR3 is TGCGCCAGCAGCTTGGACGGAGGGAGGACAGATACGCAGTATTTT. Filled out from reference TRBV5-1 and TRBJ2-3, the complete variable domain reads KAGVTQTPRYLIKTRGQQVTLSCSPISGHRSVSWYQQTPGQGLQFLFEYFSETQRNKGNFPGRFSGRQFSNSRSEMNVSTLELGDSALYLCASSLDGGRTDTQYFGPGTRLTVL.

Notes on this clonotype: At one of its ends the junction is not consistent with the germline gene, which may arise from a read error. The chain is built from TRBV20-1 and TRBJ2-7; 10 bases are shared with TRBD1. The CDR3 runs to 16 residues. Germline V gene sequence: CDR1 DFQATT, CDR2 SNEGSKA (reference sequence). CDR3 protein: CSVRDWRDRGHYEQYF. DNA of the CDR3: TGCAGTGTTAGAGATTGGCGAGACAGGGGGCACTACGAGCAGTACTTC.

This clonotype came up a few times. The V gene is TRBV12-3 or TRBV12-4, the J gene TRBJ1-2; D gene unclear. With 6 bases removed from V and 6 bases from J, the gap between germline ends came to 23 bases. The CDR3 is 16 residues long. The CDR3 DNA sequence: TGTGCCAGCAGCCCCCGGGCCCCGCCAGTTCTGGATGGCTACACCTTC. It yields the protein CASSPRAPPVLDGYTF.

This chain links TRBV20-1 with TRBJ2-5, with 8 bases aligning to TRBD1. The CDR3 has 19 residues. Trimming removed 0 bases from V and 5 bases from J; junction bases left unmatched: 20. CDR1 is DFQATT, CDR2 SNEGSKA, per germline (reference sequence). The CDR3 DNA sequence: TGCAGTGCTAGAGATAGGAGAGTGGCGGACAGGGCGGTGAGGGAGACCCAGTACTTC. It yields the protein CSARDRRVADRAVRETQYF.

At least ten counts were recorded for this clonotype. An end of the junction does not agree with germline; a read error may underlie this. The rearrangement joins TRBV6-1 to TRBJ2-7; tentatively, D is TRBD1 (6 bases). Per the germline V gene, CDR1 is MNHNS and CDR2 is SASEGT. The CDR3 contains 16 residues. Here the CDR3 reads CASSDPGQLPSHEQYF. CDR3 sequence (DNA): TGTGCCAGCAGTGACCCCGGACAGCTTCCCTCCCACGAGCAGTACTTC.

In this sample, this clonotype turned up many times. CDR3 loop: CASSLSGTGGSAFF. Written as DNA, the CDR3 is TGTGCCAGCAGTTTATCCGGGACAGGGGGTTCGGCTTTCTTT. The chain joins TRBV28 to TRBJ1-1, with 11 bases matching TRBD1. J was trimmed by 11 bases and V by 1 base; bases with no gene match: 6. The CDR3 totals 14 residues. The germline V gene has CDR1 MDHEN and CDR2 SYDVKM. The full variable domain, with the rest looked up from reference TRBV28 and TRBJ1-1, is DVKVTQSSRYLVKRTGEKVFLECVQDMDHENMFWYRQDPGLGLRLIYFSYDVKMKEKGDIPEGYSVSREKKERFSLILESASTNQTSMYLCASSLSGTGGSAFFGQGTRLTVV.

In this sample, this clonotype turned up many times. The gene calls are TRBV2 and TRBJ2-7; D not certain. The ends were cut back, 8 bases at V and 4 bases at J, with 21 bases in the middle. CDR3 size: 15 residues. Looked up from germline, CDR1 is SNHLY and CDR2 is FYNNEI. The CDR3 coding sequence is TGTGCCAGCTCCTTCGACGCGGACCGGTGGTACGAGCAGTACTTC. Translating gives CASSFDADRWYEQYF.